The rows below give T cell receptor beta chains drawn from one sample of a study of control samples from healthy donors and cancer patients. Measured with immunoSEQ multiplex PCR; TCRdb has only the in-frame clones, and not every one. The sample comprises approximately 130,000 clones, around 87% of which are singletons, and about 8.7% rests with the top ten. Specimen: blood. Receptor source: a man aged 35 to 55 in good health. Each CDR3 is given with its conserved first and last residue. D genes are given only for firm matches. The listing skips clone size in some rows; elsewhere it reads once, few, many or a size class.

NA	TRBJ1-5	NA	TRBV6-5	CATHSGRGPGQPQHF	TGTGCCACTCACTCAGGGAGGGGCCCAGGTCAGCCCCAGCATTTT
NA	TRBJ1-1	NA	TRBV11-3	CASSLDLWGENTEAFF	TGTGCCAGCAGCTTAGATCTCTGGGGAGAGAACACTGAAGCTTTCTTT
NA	TRBJ1-2	NA	TRBV14	CASSQDGGGDYGYTF	TGTGCCAGCAGCCAAGACGGGGGAGGTGACTATGGCTACACCTTC
NA	TRBJ2-7	NA	TRBV10-3	CAISERDSYEQYF	TGTGCCATCAGTGAGAGAGACAGCTACGAGCAGTACTTC
few	TRBJ1-2	NA	TRBV28	CAINQGYGYTF	TGTGCCATCAATCAGGGCTATGGCTACACCTTC
NA	TRBJ2-7	TRBD1	TRBV6-5	CASSRPTDRDEQYF	TGTGCCAGCAGTCGCCCCACGGACAGGGACGAGCAGTACTTC
once	TRBJ2-5	NA	TRBV5-1	CASSLVGDPQETQYF	TGCGCCAGCAGCTTGGTAGGGGACCCACAAGAGACCCAGTACTTC
NA	TRBJ2-7	NA	TRBV2	CASSESPDSYEQYF	TGTGCCAGCAGTGAGAGTCCCGACTCCTACGAGCAGTACTTC
NA	TRBJ2-7	NA	TRBV6-5	CASSSDLSSYEQYF	TGTGCCAGCAGCTCTGACCTAAGCTCCTACGAGCAGTACTTC
NA	TRBJ1-4	NA	TRBV19	CASSIGLRDTSNEKLFF	TGTGCCAGTAGTATAGGGCTCCGGGACACTTCTAATGAAAAACTGTTTTTT
NA	TRBJ1-1	TRBD1	TRBV7-9	CASSSLIPHPGTGPQGAFF	TGTGCCAGCAGCTCATTAATTCCCCATCCCGGGACAGGGCCTCAGGGGGCTTTCTTT
NA	TRBJ2-3	NA	TRBV7-3	CASSLEGFPTDTQYF	TGTGCCAGCAGCTTAGAAGGGTTCCCCACAGATACGCAGTATTTT
few	TRBJ1-2	TRBD1	TRBV20-1	CSASGGGAFGYTF	TGCAGTGCTAGTGGAGGGGGCGCGTTTGGCTACACCTTC
NA	TRBJ1-5	NA	TRBV7-2	CASSLGVGQPQHF	TGTGCCAGCAGCTTAGGGGTGGGTCAGCCCCAGCATTTT
once	TRBJ2-1	TRBD1	TRBV29-1	CSSTRTGAHNEQFF	TGCAGCTCCACCAGGACAGGGGCCCACAATGAGCAGTTCTTC
NA	TRBJ2-4	TRBD2	TRBV4-3	CASSQDLAGRGDIQYF	TGCGCCAGCAGCCAAGATCTTGCAGGGAGGGGAGACATTCAGTACTTC
NA	TRBJ1-3	TRBD1	TRBV7-2	CASSITGGFGNTIYF	TGTGCCAGCAGCATCACAGGGGGTTTTGGAAACACCATATATTTT
NA	TRBJ1-5	TRBD1	TRBV3-1/TRBV3-2	CASSFGTGGQPQHF	TGTGCCAGCAGTTTCGGGACAGGGGGGCAGCCCCAGCATTTT
NA	TRBJ2-1	TRBD2	TRBV10-1	CASTPGLAGGSSYNEQFF	TGCGCCAGCACCCCGGGACTAGCGGGGGGATCATCCTACAATGAGCAGTTCTTC
NA	TRBJ2-2	TRBD2	TRBV7-8	CASSLRGGVNTGELFF	TGTGCCAGCAGCTTGCGCGGGGGAGTTAACACCGGGGAGCTGTTTTTT
NA	TRBJ1-2	NA	TRBV19	CASTLVRGATGYTF	TGTGCCAGTACCTTAGTAAGGGGCGCGACCGGCTACACCTTC
NA	TRBJ2-3	TRBD2	TRBV9	CASSYYSSGAMSTDTQYF	TGTGCCAGCAGCTACTATTCTAGCGGGGCGATGAGCACAGATACGCAGTATTTT
NA	TRBJ1-5	TRBD1	TRBV2	CASSGSRGHQPQHF	TGTGCCAGCAGTGGGAGCAGGGGGCATCAGCCCCAGCATTTT
NA	TRBJ2-1	NA	TRBV15	CATSTMGGVSYNEQFF	TGTGCCACCAGTACCATGGGGGGCGTCTCCTACAATGAGCAGTTCTTC
NA	TRBJ2-7	NA	TRBV13	CASLRRGSHYEQYF	TGTGCCAGCCTGAGACGGGGCTCCCACTACGAGCAGTACTTC
NA	TRBJ2-5	NA	TRBV3-1/TRBV3-2	CASSQGHLQETQYF	TGTGCCAGCAGCCAAGGCCACCTCCAAGAGACCCAGTACTTC
few	TRBJ2-7	NA	TRBV2	CASSERPGPTYEQYF	TGTGCCAGCAGTGAACGGCCGGGGCCCACCTACGAGCAGTACTTC
NA	TRBJ2-7	TRBD1	TRBV29-1	CSVSGQGHYEQYF	TGCAGCGTCTCCGGACAGGGACACTACGAGCAGTACTTC
NA	TRBJ2-1	NA	TRBV7-9	CASSLAGRENEQFF	TGTGCCAGCAGCTTAGCCGGCAGGGAAAATGAGCAGTTCTTC
NA	TRBJ1-4	TRBD1	TRBV18	CASSPPGTGYEKLFF	TGTGCCAGCTCACCACCAGGGACAGGGTACGAAAAACTGTTTTTT
NA	TRBJ1-5	TRBD1	TRBV19	CASSIPTGERSQPQHF	TGTGCCAGTAGTATCCCGACAGGGGAGCGAAGTCAGCCCCAGCATTTT
NA	TRBJ2-7	NA	TRBV7-9	CASSLRVSYEQYF	TGTGCCAGCAGCTTAAGGGTCTCCTACGAGCAGTACTTC
once	TRBJ1-6	TRBD1	TRBV5-1	CASSLRDSISPLHF	TGCGCCAGCAGCCTCCGGGACAGTATTTCACCCCTCCACTTT
NA	TRBJ2-7	TRBD1	TRBV2	CASLEQGVTYEQYF	TGTGCCAGCCTAGAACAGGGGGTTACCTACGAGCAGTACTTC
NA	TRBJ2-5	NA	TRBV7-9	CASSASLIKTETQYF	TGTGCCAGCAGCGCGTCCCTTATAAAGACAGAGACCCAGTACTTC
NA	TRBJ1-5	NA	TRBV29-1	CSVEVVKGSQHF	TGCAGCGTTGAAGTAGTGAAGGGGTCCCAGCATTTT
NA	TRBJ1-1	TRBD1	TRBV30	CAWSRTGNTEAFF	TGTGCCTGGTCCCGGACAGGAAACACTGAAGCTTTCTTT
NA	TRBJ1-1	NA	TRBV29-1	CSAPSGASGTEAFF	TGCAGCGCCCCGTCGGGGGCTTCGGGCACTGAAGCTTTCTTT
NA	TRBJ2-1	TRBD1	TRBV2	CASSRDSSYNEQFF	TGTGCCAGCAGCCGGGACAGCTCCTACAATGAGCAGTTCTTC
NA	TRBJ2-1	NA	TRBV7-2	CASSLTGTQGIYNEQFF	TGTGCCAGCAGCTTAACCGGGACTCAGGGAATCTACAATGAGCAGTTCTTC
NA	TRBJ1-4	NA	TRBV21-1	CASSKLQGVNEKLFF	TGTGCCAGCAGCAAACTACAGGGGGTTAATGAAAAACTGTTTTTT
NA	TRBJ2-6	NA	TRBV5-1	CASSLDGNSGANVLTF	TGCGCCAGCAGCTTGGATGGTAACTCTGGGGCCAACGTCCTGACTTTC
NA	TRBJ1-1	TRBD1	TRBV29-1	CSAPKGGGTEAFF	TGCAGCGCCCCGAAAGGGGGCGGCACTGAAGCTTTCTTT
NA	TRBJ2-1	TRBD2	TRBV4-1	CASSQGPTSGGYNEQFF	TGCGCCAGCAGCCAAGGTCCGACTAGCGGGGGGTACAATGAGCAGTTCTTC
NA	TRBJ2-7	NA	TRBV12-3/TRBV12-4	CASSYQGNEQYF	TGTGCCAGCAGTTATCAGGGTAACGAGCAGTACTTC
NA	TRBJ1-3	NA	TRBV4-3	CASSQDLAAPIYF	TGCGCCAGCAGCCAAGATCTGGCGGCGCCGATATATTTT
once	TRBJ2-7	NA	TRBV20-1	CSALADYEQYF	TGCAGTGCTTTAGCGGACTACGAGCAGTACTTC
NA	TRBJ1-6	NA	TRBV6-5	CASGQSSYNSPLHF	TGTGCCAGCGGACAGAGCTCCTATAATTCACCCCTCCACTTT
NA	TRBJ1-1	NA	TRBV12-5	CASGLTGLHTEAFF	TGTGCTAGTGGTCTGACCGGGCTACACACTGAAGCTTTCTTT
NA	TRBJ2-1	NA	TRBV27	CASSLSPSGHPYNEQFF	TGTGCCAGCAGTTTATCCCCGTCCGGTCATCCCTACAATGAGCAGTTCTTC
NA	TRBJ1-4	TRBD1	TRBV12-5	CASGLMGQGGEKLFF	TGTGCTAGTGGTTTGATGGGACAGGGGGGTGAAAAACTGTTTTTT
NA	TRBJ2-1	TRBD1	TRBV11-2	CASSPGQGPPYNEQFF	TGTGCCAGCAGCCCGGGACAGGGGCCCCCCTACAATGAGCAGTTCTTC
NA	TRBJ1-3	NA	TRBV3-1/TRBV3-2	CASSQVYTLWGDTIYF	TGTGCCAGCAGCCAAGTCTACACTCTATGGGGTGACACCATATATTTT
NA	TRBJ1-6	NA	TRBV2	CASSSRVRSPLHF	TGTGCCAGCAGTTCCAGGGTACGTTCACCCCTCCACTTT